The 5 T cell receptor beta chains below were found in one sample sequenced in a study of cytomegalovirus exposure and HLA in healthy donors. A multiplex PCR was run with 60 Vbeta primers and 13 Jbeta primers. Clones were sequenced by immunoSEQ multiplex PCR, and TCRdb holds only the in-frame ones, with some missing. The sample records fewer than 100,000 clones, about three quarters being singletons. Sequenced input: PBMCs. The receptor set was obtained from a man aged 60-69 years in good health and CMV-seropositive.

The chain joins TRBV4-1 to TRBJ2-7; maybe TRBD2 (5 bases). The V gene lost 0 bases and the J gene lost 4 bases, with 16 bases spanning the gap. The V gene's germline CDR1 is MGHRA and CDR2 YSYEKL. The CDR3 contains 16 residues. CDR3 loop: CASSQDYSLRAYEQYF. The CDR3 DNA reads as TGCGCCAGCAGCCAAGATTATAGCCTGAGGGCATACGAGCAGTACTTC.

This chain connects TRBV7-2 to TRBJ2-1, with TRBD1 as a possible D gene (6 bases). V was trimmed by 5 bases and J by 8 bases, leaving 10 bases between them. Germline assignment: CDR1 SGHTA and CDR2 FQGNSA. This CDR3 spans 12 amino acids. CDR3 protein: CASSVNRDEQFF. In DNA form, the CDR3 reads TGTGCCAGCAGCGTCAACAGGGATGAGCAGTTCTTC.

The chain uses TRBV6-5 and TRBJ1-2; maybe TRBD1 (6 bases). With 2 bases removed from V and 7 bases from J, the gap between germline ends came to 14 bases. Germline V lookup: CDR1 MNHEY, CDR2 SVGAGI. This CDR3 comprises 14 residues. As DNA, the CDR3 is TGTGCCAGCAGTTACGCGGGCTTGGGGGCTGGCTACACCTTC. Its translation: CASSYAGLGAGYTF.

This clone has just one count. Distinct nucleotide sequences in the sample also encode this CDR3. This chain joins TRBV18 and TRBJ1-5, with 8 bases identical to TRBD1. Germline V gene data show CDR1 as KGHSH and CDR2 as LQKENI. This CDR3 has 14 amino acids. Trimming cost V 1 base and J 4 bases; bases outside gene matches: 0. This CDR3 reads CASSPRQGNQPQHF. CDR3 bases: TGTGCCAGCTCACCACGACAGGGGAATCAGCCCCAGCATTTT. The full variable domain, its missing parts supplied by reference TRBV18 and TRBJ1-5, is NAGVMQNPRHLVRRRGQEARLRCSPMKGHSHVYWYRQLPEEGLKFMVYLQKENIIDESGMPKERFSAEFPKEGPSILRIQQVVRGDSAAYFCASSPRQGNQPQHFGDGTRLSIL.

The rearrangement joins TRBV4-1 to TRBJ1-5; D gene uncertain. Between the trimmed V and J ends, which lost 0 bases and 5 bases, there was a span of 11 bases. CDR1 is MGHRA, CDR2 YSYEKL, per germline. The CDR3 has 15 residues. The CDR3: CASSQEWLSDQPQHF. CDR3 DNA: TGCGCCAGCAGCCAAGAATGGCTTTCTGATCAGCCCCAGCATTTT.